This T cell receptor (beta chain) was sequenced during a study of blood T cell repertoires in COVID-19. Study information: Donors in the United States, Italy and Spain gave samples during acute or convalescent COVID-19. PBMCs, B-cell-depleted T cells, or T cells were the source of the cDNA or gDNA that made up the material.

The germline V gene encodes CDR1 LGHDT and CDR2 YNNKEL (reference sequence). CDR3 length: 21 amino acids. J lost 0 bases, V lost 1 base, and 12 bases had no gene match. Source study methods: Scientists estimated how many nucleated cells there were by amplifying reference gene primers. The repertoire was sequenced with immunoSEQ multiplex PCR; TCRdb's copy has only in-frame clones and lacks some. The DNA gave D and trimming, while V, J and clone size come from that table. This sample has some 170,000 clones; about 81% occur once, and the top ten carry approximately 11%. Sequencing was performed on peripheral blood. This rearrangement joins TRBV3-1 (or the pseudogene TRBV3-2) to TRBJ2-1; 13 bases are shared with TRBD2. The sequence derives from a man in his 60s with active or convalescent COVID-19. For the CDR3, the DNA is TGTGCCAGCAGCCAAGTACCGGGACTAGCGGGACCGGAGGGCTCCTACAATGAGCAGTTCTTC. It translates to CASSQVPGLAGPEGSYNEQFF.